The 23 T cell receptor beta chains in this list originate from one sample, sequenced in a study of human T cells and chemical hapten exposure. Time point indicated: patch test 1, 2 weeks after DPC sensitization. The treatment is: therapeutic diphenylcyclopropenone sensitization with weekly scalp DPC. One entry per CDR3 protein results from TCRdb running MiXCR on the RACE reads. The sample has about 360,000 distinct CDR3 sequences, about 7% seen once. Sequencing used whole blood, obtained in connection with sensitization to the hapten diphenylcyclopropenone (DPC). These receptors all stem from a woman younger than 35 with alopecia areata. Some clones in this sample may be carry-over from other donors' samples.

This sequence joins TRBV12-3 or TRBV12-4 and TRBJ1-2; weak D call: TRBD1 (6 bases). Trimming left V 10 bases short and J 6 bases short, with 15 bases between. The CDR3 spans 12 residues. This CDR3 is CATRARGNGYTF. The CDR3 DNA follows: TGTGCCACCAGAGCTAGGGGGAATGGCTACACCTTC.

The chain carries TRBV20-1 and TRBJ1-5; a possible D gene is TRBD1 (6 bases). V shed 3 bases and J shed 2 bases, with 11 bases lying between them. Per the germline V gene, CDR1 is DFQATT and CDR2 is SNEGSKA (reference sequence). The CDR3 contains 14 residues. The CDR3 is CSASQGTGNQPQHF. CDR3 sequence (DNA): TGCAGTGCTAGTCAGGGGACCGGCAATCAGCCCCAGCATTTT.

The chain combines TRBV9 with TRBJ2-3; tentatively, D is TRBD2 (5 bases). The CDR3 extends over 14 amino acids. Trimming took 6 bases from V and 1 from J, leaving 12 bases between them. CDR1 SGDLS and CDR2 YYNGEE come from the germline V gene. CDR3 sequence: CASNPTGGTDTQYF. The CDR3, as DNA: TGTGCCAGCAACCCAACCGGGGGCACAGATACGCAGTATTTT. The variable domain in full, completed from reference TRBV9 and TRBJ2-3, reads DSGVTQTPKHLITATGQRVTLRCSPRSGDLSVYWYQQSLDQGLQFLIQYYNGEERAKGNILERFSAQQFPDLHSELNLSSLELGDSALYFCASNPTGGTDTQYFGPGTRLTVL.

This clonotype occurred many times. V and J are TRBV3-1 and TRBJ2-3; 7 bases agree with TRBD2. The CDR3 is made up of 17 amino acids. Germline V CDR1 and CDR2: LGHDT, YNNKEL (reference sequence). J was trimmed by 4 bases and V by 0 bases; bases with no gene match: 10. DNA of the CDR3: TGTGCCAGCAGCCAAGAATTTAGGACTAGTTGGGCAGATACGCAGTATTTT. Encoded protein: CASSQEFRTSWADTQYF.

The rearrangement uses TRBV7-2 and TRBJ1-6, with 9 bases lining up with TRBD1. The J segment lost 8 bases and the V segment lost 5 bases, leaving 4 bases of the junction unmatched. CDR1 is SGHTA and CDR2 is FQGNSA in the germline V gene. CDR3 size: 14 residues. The CDR3 DNA sequence: TGTGCCAGCAGCCTACAGGGGGCAGATTCACCCCTCCACTTT. Its protein product is CASSLQGADSPLHF.

This clonotype was observed at least ten times. The CDR3 loop is CASSQVRGSYEQYF. For the CDR3, the DNA is TGTGCCAGCAGCCAAGTTCGGGGCTCCTACGAGCAGTACTTC. The V gene is TRBV3-1, the J gene TRBJ2-7; tentatively, D is TRBD2 (5 bases). V was shortened by 1 base and J by 0 bases, with 7 bases between the two germline ends. CDR1 and CDR2 (germline): LGHDT, YNNKEL (reference sequence). The CDR3 runs to 14 residues.

This clonotype was seen only a few times. V and J are TRBV7-2 and TRBJ2-5; D is undetermined. V was cut by 1 base and J by 2 bases, with 5 bases left in between. Germline CDR1 and CDR2: SGHTA and FQGNSA. The CDR3 runs to 13 residues. CDR3 bases: TGTGCCAGCAGCTTAGTAATACAAGAGACCCAGTACTTC. Its protein product is CASSLVIQETQYF. Full variable domain (remainder filled in from reference TRBV7-2 and TRBJ2-5): GAGVSQSPSNKVTEKGKDVELRCDPISGHTALYWYRQSLGQGLEFLIYFQGNSAPDKSGLPSDRFSAERTGGSVSTLTIQRTQQEDSAVYLCASSLVIQETQYFGPGTRLLVL.

V usage is TRBV5-6 and J usage is TRBJ2-2; 11 positions agree with TRBD1. The junction had 12 bases not matched to a gene; V was cut back by 3 bases and J by 5 bases. The germline V gene has CDR1 SGHDT and CDR2 YYEEEE. This CDR3 is built from 18 residues. As DNA, the CDR3 is TGTGCCAGCAGCTCCGAGGGGACAGGGGGAAGTTTAACCGGGGAGCTGTTTTTT. Protein product: CASSSEGTGGSLTGELFF. The full variable domain, completed using reference TRBV5-6 and TRBJ2-2, is DAGVTQSPTHLIKTRGQQVTLRCSPKSGHDTVSWYQQALGQGPQFIFQYYEEEERQRGNFPDRFSGHQFPNYSSELNVNALLLGDSALYLCASSSEGTGGSLTGELFFGEGSRLTVL.

This clonotype was counted a few times. The CDR3 DNA reads TGTGCCAGCAGCTATCAATACAACGATGGCTACACCTTC. Protein: CASSYQYNDGYTF. The V gene is TRBV7-3, the J gene TRBJ1-2; D gene ambiguous. With 4 bases removed from V and 6 bases from J, the gap between germline ends came to 12 bases. CDR1 and CDR2 from the germline V gene are SGHTA and FQGTGA. This CDR3 has 13 residues.

The chain has TRBV6-5 and TRBJ1-1, with 9 bases matching TRBD1. There are 16 residues in the CDR3. The V segment lost 2 bases and the J segment 8 bases; nucleotides outside the gene matches: 12. Looked up from germline, CDR1 is MNHEY and CDR2 is SVGAGI. The CDR3: CASSYSTGTGYGEAFF. The CDR3 DNA sequence: TGTGCCAGCAGTTACAGCACCGGGACAGGGTACGGAGAAGCTTTCTTT.

This clonotype was seen repeatedly, ten times or more. The V gene is TRBV7-9, the J gene TRBJ2-1; D is undetermined. The CDR3 loop spans 11 amino acids. V lost 7 bases, J lost 12 bases, and 13 bases lay in between. CDR1 is SEHNR, CDR2 FQNEAQ, per germline (reference sequence). The CDR3 DNA follows: TGTGCCAGCACCCCATACCGTTTGCAGTTCTTC. Protein: CASTPYRLQFF.

This clonotype came up a few times. The V gene is TRBV27, the J gene TRBJ2-7; tentatively, D is TRBD1 (5 bases). CDR3 length equals 15 residues. Trimming stripped 4 bases from V and 2 bases from J, with 15 bases between. Germline-derived CDR1 and CDR2 are MNHEY and SMNVEV (reference sequence). For the CDR3, the DNA is TGTGCCAGCAGTTACAGTAGGGGTTGGGCCTACGAGCAGTACTTC. This codes for CASSYSRGWAYEQYF.

This clonotype appeared many times. J is TRBJ1-5 and V is TRBV5-1; the D is unclear. Germline loops: CDR1 SGHRS, CDR2 YFSETQ. This CDR3 region has 13 residues. With 0 bases removed from V and 5 bases from J, the gap between germline ends came to 6 bases. CDR3: CASSLDSDQPQHF. For the CDR3, the DNA is TGCGCCAGCAGCTTGGACAGTGATCAGCCCCAGCATTTT.

This clonotype was seen a few times. The chain employs TRBV5-1 and TRBJ1-2, with unresolved D. The CDR3 is made up of 13 amino acids. V was pared by 9 bases and J by 7 bases, with 19 bases between. The V gene's germline CDR1 is SGHRS and CDR2 YFSETQ. In nucleotides, the CDR3 is TGCGCCACCAGGTCCTCAGAGGACGGTGGCTACACCTTC. As protein: CATRSSEDGGYTF.

CDR3 DNA sequence: TGTGCCAGCAGCTGGGAGAGCGGGGCCTACAATGAGCAGTTCTTC. Translation: CASSWESGAYNEQFF. The chain recombines TRBV11-1 with TRBJ2-1, with 7 nucleotides matching TRBD2. Germline CDR1 reads SGHAT; CDR2 reads FQDESV (reference sequence). The J segment lost 2 bases and the V segment lost 4 bases, leaving 5 bases of the junction unmatched. The CDR3 is 15 amino acids.

The rearrangement uses TRBV7-2 and TRBJ2-2; D might be TRBD2 (5 bases). The V end lost 6 bases, the J end lost 6 bases, and 14 bases lay between the germline ends. Germline assignment: CDR1 SGHTA and CDR2 FQGNSA. The CDR3 sequence is 14 residues long. This CDR3 is CASRQDWSSGELFF. The CDR3 coding sequence is TGTGCCAGCAGGCAGGACTGGTCTTCCGGGGAGCTGTTTTTT.

This clonotype has at least ten counts. The chain joins TRBV4-3 to TRBJ2-3; D unresolved. CDR1 and CDR2 (germline): LGHNA, YSLEER. The CDR3 has 13 residues. The V end was cut by 0 bases, the J end by 7 bases, with 8 bases between. This chain's CDR3 is CASSQDGVHTQYF. In DNA, the CDR3 is TGCGCCAGCAGCCAAGATGGGGTACATACGCAGTATTTT.

V gene TRBV28 combines with J gene TRBJ1-4, with TRBD1 matching over 7 bases. Germline CDR1 reads MDHEN; CDR2 reads SYDVKM. This CDR3 is built from 15 residues. After removal of 6 bases from V and 3 bases from J, the junction contained 7 bases not matched to a gene. CDR3 loop: CASSLATGPNEKLFF. The CDR3 nucleotides read TGTGCCAGCAGCCTAGCGACAGGGCCTAATGAAAAACTGTTTTTT.

The CDR3 coding sequence is TGTGCCAGCAGACTAGGAACTAGCGGGGGGAAGAAGTACTTC. Its translation is CASRLGTSGGKKYF. The chain joins TRBV2 to TRBJ2-7; 12 bases line up with TRBD2. The V segment lost 6 bases and the J segment 11 bases; nucleotides outside the gene matches: 11. This CDR3 region has 14 residues. Germline CDR1 reads SNHLY; CDR2 reads FYNNEI. The complete variable domain, with remaining parts taken from reference TRBV2 and TRBJ2-7, reads EPEVTQTPSHQVTQMGQEVILRCVPISNHLYFYWYRQILGQKVEFLVSFYNNEISEKSEIFDDQFSVERPDGSNFTLKIRSTKLEDSAMYFCASRLGTSGGKKYFGPGTRLTVT.

This clonotype was picked up many times. This chain links TRBV29-1 with TRBJ2-1; no clear D. Germline assignment: CDR1 SQVTM and CDR2 ANQGSEA. This CDR3 has 11 residues. The V end lost 6 bases, the J end lost 4 bases, and 7 bases lay between the germline ends. The CDR3 coding sequence is TGCAGCGTACGAGTATACAATGAGCAGTTCTTC. Amino acids: CSVRVYNEQFF.

This clonotype occurred many times. The V call is TRBV16, the J call TRBJ1-5; D might be TRBD1 (6 bases). Germline assignment: CDR1 KGHSY and CDR2 FQNENV. Trimming stripped 4 bases from V and 1 base from J, with 11 bases between. The CDR3 is 15 residues long. CDR3 nucleotide sequence: TGTGCCAGCAGCCCCACAGGGAGGAGCAATCAGCCCCAGCATTTT. Its translation is CASSPTGRSNQPQHF.

This clonotype was detected only a few times. This rearrangement joins TRBV11-2 to TRBJ1-2; unclear D gene. The V gene's germline CDR1 is SGHAT and CDR2 FQNNGV. Trimming took 4 bases from V and 4 from J, leaving 16 bases between them. The CDR3 loop spans 15 amino acids. This CDR3 reads CASSSRGSGRYGYTF. In nucleotides, the CDR3 is TGTGCCAGCAGCTCTCGCGGCTCGGGCCGCTATGGCTACACCTTC.

V and J are TRBV5-6 and TRBJ1-6, with D tentatively TRBD1 (5 bases). This CDR3 comprises 16 residues. The germline V and J ends were trimmed by 2 bases and 8 bases, with 17 bases remaining between them. Germline V gives CDR1 SGHDT, CDR2 YYEEEE. The CDR3: CASSFGLRGEDSPLHF. CDR3 bases: TGTGCCAGCAGCTTTGGGCTTAGGGGTGAGGATTCACCCCTCCACTTT.